This paragraph reports one T cell receptor beta chain. Its antigen is as yet unknown. The data derive from a study of T cell responses to AZD1222 COVID-19 vaccine. General study points: Donors were largely white British and mainly female; clonal diversity was possibly underestimated.

Clones were read by immunoSEQ multiplex PCR, and TCRdb kept only the in-frame ones, dropping some. The sample shows 110,000 to 150,000 clones, around nine tenths of them seen only once. V was pared by 2 bases and J by 5 bases, with 12 bases between. The CDR3 sequence is 14 residues long. Germline CDR1 is MGHDK and CDR2 is SYGVNS. The V call is TRBV25-1, the J call TRBJ1-1, with D possibly being TRBD1 (6 bases). Specimen: peripheral blood, collected on day 0 of AZD1222 vaccination. This receptor was taken from an adult in good health. CDR3 in DNA: TGTGCCAGCAGTGAAAAAATCCAGGGGACTGAAGCTTTCTTT. It is translated as CASSEKIQGTEAFF.